This TCR beta chain was captured by sequencing in a study of shared clonotypes between healthy human individuals. Study results and limitations: Roughly 4.6% of naive CD4 clonotypes were common to a handful of donors. Clonotype sharing among donors was expected to depend on sequencing depth.

CD45RO-negative cells were positively selected for CCR7, leaving out terminally differentiated effector memory CD45RA+ cells. TCRdb keeps only in-frame clones here, not all; method: immunoSEQ multiplex PCR. Here the sample spans over 2 million clones, approximately 95% being singletons. CDR1 is ENHRY, CDR2 SYGVKD, per germline. V lost 3 bases, J lost 1 base, and 14 bases lay in between. The CDR3 covers 16 residues. On this clone itself: Antigen unknown.

Material: naive CD8+ T cells sorted from blood. The TCR comes from a man aged 18 to 29 in good health. J is TRBJ2-3 and V is TRBV10-3; D remains ambiguous. The CDR3 DNA reads as TGTGCCATCAGTGACCCTCTAGAAAAGGGCACAGATACGCAGTATTTT. Its protein product is CAISDPLEKGTDTQYF.